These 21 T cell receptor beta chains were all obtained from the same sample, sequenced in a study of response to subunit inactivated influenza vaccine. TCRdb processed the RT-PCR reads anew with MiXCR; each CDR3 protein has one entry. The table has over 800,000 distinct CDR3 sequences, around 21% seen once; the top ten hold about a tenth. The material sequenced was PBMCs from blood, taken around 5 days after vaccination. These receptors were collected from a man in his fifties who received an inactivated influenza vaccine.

The CDR3 nucleotides read TGTGCCAGCAGCGACCCCTTTCGCGCAGATACGCAGTATTTT. This translates into CASSDPFRADTQYF. This chain connects TRBV7-9 to TRBJ2-3, with unresolved D. There are 14 residues in the CDR3. Germline CDR1 is SEHNR and CDR2 is FQNEAQ (reference sequence). The V gene lost 5 bases and the J gene lost 4 bases, with 13 bases spanning the gap.

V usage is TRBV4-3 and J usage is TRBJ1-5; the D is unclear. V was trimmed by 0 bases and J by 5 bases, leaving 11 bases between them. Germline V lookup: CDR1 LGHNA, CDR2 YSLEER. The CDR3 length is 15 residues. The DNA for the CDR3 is TGCGCCAGCAGCCAAGATTTGGGCAACTATCAGCCCCAGCATTTT. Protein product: CASSQDLGNYQPQHF.

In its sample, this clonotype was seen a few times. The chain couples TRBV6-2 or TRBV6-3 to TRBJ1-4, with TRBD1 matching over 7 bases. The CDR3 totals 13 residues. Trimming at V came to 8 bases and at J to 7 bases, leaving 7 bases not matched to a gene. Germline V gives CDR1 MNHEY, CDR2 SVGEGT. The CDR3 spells CASHRQGGEKLFF. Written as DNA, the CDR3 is TGTGCCAGCCATCGACAGGGAGGTGAAAAACTGTTTTTT.

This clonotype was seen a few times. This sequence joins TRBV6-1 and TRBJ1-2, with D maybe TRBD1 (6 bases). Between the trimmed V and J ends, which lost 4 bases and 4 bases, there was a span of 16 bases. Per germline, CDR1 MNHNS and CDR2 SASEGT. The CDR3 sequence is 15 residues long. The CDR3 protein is CASSASTGALYGYTF. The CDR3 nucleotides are TGTGCCAGCAGTGCGTCGACAGGCGCCCTCTATGGCTACACCTTC.

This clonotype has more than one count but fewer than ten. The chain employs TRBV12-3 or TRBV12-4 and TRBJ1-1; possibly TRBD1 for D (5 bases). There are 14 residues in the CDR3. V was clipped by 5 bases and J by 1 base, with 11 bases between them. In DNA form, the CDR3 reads TGTGCCAGCAGTCCAGGGTTGTGGAACACTGAAGCTTTCTTT. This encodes CASSPGLWNTEAFF.

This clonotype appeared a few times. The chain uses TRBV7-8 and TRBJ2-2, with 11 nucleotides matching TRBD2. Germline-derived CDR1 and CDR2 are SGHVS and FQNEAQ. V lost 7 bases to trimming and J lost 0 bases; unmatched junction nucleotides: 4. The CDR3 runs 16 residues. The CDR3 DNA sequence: TGTGCCAGCACTACTAGCGGGGGTTCGAACACCGGGGAGCTGTTTTTT. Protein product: CASTTSGGSNTGELFF.

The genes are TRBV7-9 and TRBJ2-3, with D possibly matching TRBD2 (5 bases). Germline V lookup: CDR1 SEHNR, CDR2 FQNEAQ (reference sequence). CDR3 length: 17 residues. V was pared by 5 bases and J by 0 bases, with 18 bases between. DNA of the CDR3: TGTGCCAGCAGCCCGCGTGAACGGGAAAATAGCACAGATACGCAGTATTTT. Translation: CASSPRERENSTDTQYF.

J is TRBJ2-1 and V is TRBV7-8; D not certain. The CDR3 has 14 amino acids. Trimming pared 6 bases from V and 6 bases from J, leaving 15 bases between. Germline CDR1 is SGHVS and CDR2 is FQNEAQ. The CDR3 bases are TGTGCCAGCAGAGGGTCACAAAGACCCAATGAGCAGTTCTTC. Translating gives CASRGSQRPNEQFF.

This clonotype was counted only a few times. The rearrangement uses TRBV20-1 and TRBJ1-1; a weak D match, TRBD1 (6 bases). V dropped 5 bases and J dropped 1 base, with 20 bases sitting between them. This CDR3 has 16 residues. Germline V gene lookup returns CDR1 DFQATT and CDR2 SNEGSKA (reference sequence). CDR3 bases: TGCAGTGCTCCGAACGGACAGACCTTTGGGAACACTGAAGCTTTCTTT. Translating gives CSAPNGQTFGNTEAFF.

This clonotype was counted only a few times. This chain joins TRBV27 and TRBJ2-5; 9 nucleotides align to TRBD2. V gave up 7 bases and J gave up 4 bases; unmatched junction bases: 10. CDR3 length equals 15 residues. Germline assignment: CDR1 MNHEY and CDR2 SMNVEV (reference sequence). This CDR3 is CASKGAGGLVETQYF. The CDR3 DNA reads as TGTGCCAGCAAGGGGGCGGGGGGGCTTGTAGAGACCCAGTACTTC.

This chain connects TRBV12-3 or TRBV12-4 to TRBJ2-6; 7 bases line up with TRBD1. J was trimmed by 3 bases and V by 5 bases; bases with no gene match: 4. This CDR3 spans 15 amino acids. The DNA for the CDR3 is TGTGCCAGCAGTATCACAGGGGATGGGGCCAACGTCCTGACTTTC. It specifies CASSITGDGANVLTF.

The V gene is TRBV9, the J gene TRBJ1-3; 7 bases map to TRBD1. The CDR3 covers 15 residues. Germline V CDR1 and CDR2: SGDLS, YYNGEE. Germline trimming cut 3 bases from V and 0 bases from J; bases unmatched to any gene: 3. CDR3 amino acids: CASSGRDSSGNTIYF. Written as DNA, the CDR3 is TGTGCCAGCAGCGGGAGGGACAGCTCTGGAAACACCATATATTTT.

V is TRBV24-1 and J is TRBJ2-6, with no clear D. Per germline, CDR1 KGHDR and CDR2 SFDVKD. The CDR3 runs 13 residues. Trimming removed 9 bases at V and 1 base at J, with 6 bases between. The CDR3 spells CATSQSGANVLTF. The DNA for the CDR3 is TGTGCCACCTCGCAGTCTGGGGCCAACGTCCTGACTTTC.

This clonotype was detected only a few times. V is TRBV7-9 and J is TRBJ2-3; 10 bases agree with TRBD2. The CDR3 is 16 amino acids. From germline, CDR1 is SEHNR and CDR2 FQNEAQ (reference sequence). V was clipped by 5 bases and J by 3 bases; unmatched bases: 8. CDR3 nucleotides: TGTGCCAGCAGCCCCTCAGGAGCGGGGGGGACAGATACGCAGTATTTT. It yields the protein CASSPSGAGGTDTQYF.

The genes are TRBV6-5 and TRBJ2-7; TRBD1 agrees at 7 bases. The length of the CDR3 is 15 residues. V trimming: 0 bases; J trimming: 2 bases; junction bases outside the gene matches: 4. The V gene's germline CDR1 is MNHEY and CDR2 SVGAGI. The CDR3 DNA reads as TGTGCCAGCAGTTACTCAGGGACAGTAACCTACGAGCAGTACTTC. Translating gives CASSYSGTVTYEQYF.

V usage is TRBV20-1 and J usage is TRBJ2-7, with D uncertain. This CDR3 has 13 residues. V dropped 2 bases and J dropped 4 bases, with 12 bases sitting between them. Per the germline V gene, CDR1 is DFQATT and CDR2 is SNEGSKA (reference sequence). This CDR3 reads CSARSKISYEQYF. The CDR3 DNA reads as TGCAGTGCTAGAAGCAAAATAAGTTACGAGCAGTACTTC.

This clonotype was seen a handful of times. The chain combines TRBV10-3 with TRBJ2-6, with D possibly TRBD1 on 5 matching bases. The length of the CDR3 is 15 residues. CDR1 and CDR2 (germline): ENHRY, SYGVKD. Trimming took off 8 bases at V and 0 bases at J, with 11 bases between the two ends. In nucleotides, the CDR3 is TGTGCCATCTCAAGAGACAGCTCTGGGGCCAACGTCCTGACTTTC. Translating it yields CAISRDSSGANVLTF.

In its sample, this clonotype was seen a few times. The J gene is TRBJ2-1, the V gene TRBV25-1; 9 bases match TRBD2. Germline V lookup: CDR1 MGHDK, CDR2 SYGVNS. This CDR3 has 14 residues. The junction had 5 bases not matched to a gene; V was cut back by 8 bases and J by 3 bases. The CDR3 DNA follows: TGTGCCAGCCAGACTAGCGGACGCTACAATGAGCAGTTCTTC. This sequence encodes CASQTSGRYNEQFF.

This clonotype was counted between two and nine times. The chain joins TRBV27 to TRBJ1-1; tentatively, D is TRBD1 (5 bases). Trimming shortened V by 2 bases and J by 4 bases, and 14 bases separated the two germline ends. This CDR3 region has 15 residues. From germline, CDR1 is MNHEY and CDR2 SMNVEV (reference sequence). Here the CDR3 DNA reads TGTGCCAGCAGTTTAGCGGGATTCGACAGCACTGAAGCTTTCTTT. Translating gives CASSLAGFDSTEAFF.

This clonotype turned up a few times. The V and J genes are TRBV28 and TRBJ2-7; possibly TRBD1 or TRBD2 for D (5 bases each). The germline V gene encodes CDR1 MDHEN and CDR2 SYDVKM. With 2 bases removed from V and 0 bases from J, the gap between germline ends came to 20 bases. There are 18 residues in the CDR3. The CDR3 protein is CASSLPRDLWRSSYEQYF. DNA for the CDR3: TGTGCCAGCAGTTTACCCAGGGACCTCTGGCGGAGCTCCTACGAGCAGTACTTC.

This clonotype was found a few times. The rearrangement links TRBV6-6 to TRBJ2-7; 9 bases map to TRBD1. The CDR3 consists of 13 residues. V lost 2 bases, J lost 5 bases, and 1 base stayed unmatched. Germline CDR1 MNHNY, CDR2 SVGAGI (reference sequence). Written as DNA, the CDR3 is TGTGCCAGCAGTTACCGGACAGGGGACGAGCAGTACTTC. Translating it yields CASSYRTGDEQYF.